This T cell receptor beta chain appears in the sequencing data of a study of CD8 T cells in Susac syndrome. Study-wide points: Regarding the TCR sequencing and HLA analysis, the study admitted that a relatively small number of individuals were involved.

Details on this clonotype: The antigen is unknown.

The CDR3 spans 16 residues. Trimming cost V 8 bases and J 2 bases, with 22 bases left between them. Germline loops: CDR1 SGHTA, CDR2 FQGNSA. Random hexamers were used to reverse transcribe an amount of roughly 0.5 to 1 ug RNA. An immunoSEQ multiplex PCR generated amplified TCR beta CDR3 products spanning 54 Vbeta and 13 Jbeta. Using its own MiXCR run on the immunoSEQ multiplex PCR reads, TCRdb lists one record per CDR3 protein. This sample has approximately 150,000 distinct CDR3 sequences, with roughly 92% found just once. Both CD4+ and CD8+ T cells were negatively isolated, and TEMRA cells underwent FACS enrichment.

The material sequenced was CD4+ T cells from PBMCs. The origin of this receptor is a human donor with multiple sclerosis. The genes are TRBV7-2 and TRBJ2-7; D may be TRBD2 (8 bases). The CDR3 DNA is TGTGCCAGCGGGAGACACGGGGGGGACAGCCCCTACGAGCAGTACTTC. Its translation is CASGRHGGDSPYEQYF.